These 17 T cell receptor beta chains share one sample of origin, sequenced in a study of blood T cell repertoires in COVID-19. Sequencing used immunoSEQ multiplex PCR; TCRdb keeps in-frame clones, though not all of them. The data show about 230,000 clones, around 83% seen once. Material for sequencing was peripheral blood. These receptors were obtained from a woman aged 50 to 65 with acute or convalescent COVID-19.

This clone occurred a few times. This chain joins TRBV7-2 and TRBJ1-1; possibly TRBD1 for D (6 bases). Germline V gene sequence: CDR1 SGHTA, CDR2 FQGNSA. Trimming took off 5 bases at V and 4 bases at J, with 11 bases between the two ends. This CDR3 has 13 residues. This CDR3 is CASSQQGRTEAFF. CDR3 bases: TGTGCCAGCAGCCAGCAGGGGCGCACTGAAGCTTTCTTT.

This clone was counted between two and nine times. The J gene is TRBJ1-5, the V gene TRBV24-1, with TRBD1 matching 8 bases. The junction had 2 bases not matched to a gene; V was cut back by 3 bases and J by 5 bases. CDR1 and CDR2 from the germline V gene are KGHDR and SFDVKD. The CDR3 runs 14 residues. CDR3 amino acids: CATSDETGDQPQHF. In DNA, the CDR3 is TGTGCCACCAGTGATGAGACAGGGGATCAGCCCCAGCATTTT.

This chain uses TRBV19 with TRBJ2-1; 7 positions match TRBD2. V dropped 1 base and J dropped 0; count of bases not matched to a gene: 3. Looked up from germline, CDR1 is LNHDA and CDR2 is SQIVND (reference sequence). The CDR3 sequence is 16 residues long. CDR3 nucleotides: TGTGCCAGTAGTATAGGCGGGAGCGGCTCCTACAATGAGCAGTTCTTC. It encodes CASSIGGSGSYNEQFF.

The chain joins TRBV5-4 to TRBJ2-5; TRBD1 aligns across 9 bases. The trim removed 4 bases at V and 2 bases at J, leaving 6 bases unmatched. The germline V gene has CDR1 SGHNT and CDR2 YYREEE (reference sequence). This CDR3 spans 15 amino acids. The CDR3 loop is CASSPGTGRQETQYF. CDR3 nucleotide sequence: TGTGCCAGCAGCCCCGGGACAGGGAGGCAAGAGACCCAGTACTTC.

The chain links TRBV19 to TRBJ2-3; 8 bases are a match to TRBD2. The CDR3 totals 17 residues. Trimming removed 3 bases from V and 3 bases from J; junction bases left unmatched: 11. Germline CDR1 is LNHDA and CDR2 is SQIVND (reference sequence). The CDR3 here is CASSIHPSGGPTDTQYF. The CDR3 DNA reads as TGTGCCAGTAGTATCCACCCATCGGGAGGGCCGACAGATACGCAGTATTTT.

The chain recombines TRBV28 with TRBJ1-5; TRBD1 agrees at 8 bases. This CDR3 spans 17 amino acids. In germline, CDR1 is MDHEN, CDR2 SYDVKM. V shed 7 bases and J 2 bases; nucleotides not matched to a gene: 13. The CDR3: CASTSRTGRRGNQPQHF. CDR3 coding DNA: TGTGCCAGCACCTCCCGGACAGGGCGGAGGGGCAATCAGCCCCAGCATTTT. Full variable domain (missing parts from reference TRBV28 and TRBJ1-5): DVKVTQSSRYLVKRTGEKVFLECVQDMDHENMFWYRQDPGLGLRLIYFSYDVKMKEKGDIPEGYSVSREKKERFSLILESASTNQTSMYLCASTSRTGRRGNQPQHFGDGTRLSIL.

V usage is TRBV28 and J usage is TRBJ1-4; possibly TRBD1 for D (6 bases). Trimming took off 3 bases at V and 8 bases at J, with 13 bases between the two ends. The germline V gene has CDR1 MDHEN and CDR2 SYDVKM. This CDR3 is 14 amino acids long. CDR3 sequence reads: CASSFRGAGEKLFF. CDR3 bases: TGTGCCAGCAGTTTTCGGGGGGCCGGGGAAAAACTGTTTTTT.

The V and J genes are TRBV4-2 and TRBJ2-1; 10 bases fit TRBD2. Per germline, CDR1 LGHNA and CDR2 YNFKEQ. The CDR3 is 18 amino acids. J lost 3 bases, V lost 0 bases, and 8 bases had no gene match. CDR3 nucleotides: TGTGCCAGCAGCCAAGACCAGCGGGGGGGCGAGGGCTACAATGAGCAGTTCTTC. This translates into CASSQDQRGGEGYNEQFF.

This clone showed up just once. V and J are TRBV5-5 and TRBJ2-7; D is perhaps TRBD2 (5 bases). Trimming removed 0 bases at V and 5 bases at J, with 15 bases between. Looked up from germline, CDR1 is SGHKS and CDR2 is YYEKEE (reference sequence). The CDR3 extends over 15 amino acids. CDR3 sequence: CASSLVLSGSDEQYF. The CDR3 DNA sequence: TGTGCCAGCAGCTTGGTGTTGTCGGGGAGCGACGAGCAGTACTTC.

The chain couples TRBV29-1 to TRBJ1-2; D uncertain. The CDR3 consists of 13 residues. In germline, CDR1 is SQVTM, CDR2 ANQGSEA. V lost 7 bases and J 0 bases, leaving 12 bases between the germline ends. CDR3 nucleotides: TGCAGCGCAGTAGACACTCCTAACTATGGCTACACCTTC. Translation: CSAVDTPNYGYTF.

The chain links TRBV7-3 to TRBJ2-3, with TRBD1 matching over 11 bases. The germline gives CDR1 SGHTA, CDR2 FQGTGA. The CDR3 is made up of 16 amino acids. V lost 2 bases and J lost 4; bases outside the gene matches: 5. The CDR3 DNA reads TGTGCCAGCAGCTTAGGTGGGACAGGGGGGTCAGATACGCAGTATTTT. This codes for CASSLGGTGGSDTQYF.

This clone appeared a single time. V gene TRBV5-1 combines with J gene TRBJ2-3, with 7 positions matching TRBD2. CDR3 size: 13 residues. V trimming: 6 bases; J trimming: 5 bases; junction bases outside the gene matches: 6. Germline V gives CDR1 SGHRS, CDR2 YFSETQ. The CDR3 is CASKRGTGDTQYF. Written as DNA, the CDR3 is TGCGCCAGCAAGCGGGGTACCGGAGATACGCAGTATTTT.

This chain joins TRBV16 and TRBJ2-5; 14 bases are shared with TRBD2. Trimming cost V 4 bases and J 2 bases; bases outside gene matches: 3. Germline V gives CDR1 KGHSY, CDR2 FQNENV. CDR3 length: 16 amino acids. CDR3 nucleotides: TGTGCCAGCAGCCGCGGGACTAGCGGGGGACAAGAGACCCAGTACTTC. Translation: CASSRGTSGGQETQYF.

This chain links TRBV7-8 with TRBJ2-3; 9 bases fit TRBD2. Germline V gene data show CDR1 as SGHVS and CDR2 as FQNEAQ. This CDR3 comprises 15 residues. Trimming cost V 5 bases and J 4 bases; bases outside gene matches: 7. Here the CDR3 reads CASSPHGGGADTQYF. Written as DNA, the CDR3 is TGTGCCAGCAGCCCTCATGGCGGGGGGGCAGATACGCAGTATTTT.

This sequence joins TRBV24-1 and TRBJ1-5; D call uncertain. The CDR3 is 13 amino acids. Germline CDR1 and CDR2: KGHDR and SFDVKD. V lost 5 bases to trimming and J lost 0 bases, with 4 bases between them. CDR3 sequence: CATSGYSNQPQHF. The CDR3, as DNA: TGTGCCACCAGTGGTTATAGCAATCAGCCCCAGCATTTT.

The DNA for the CDR3 is TGTGCCAGCAGCGCCTCTCTAGCGGGATTAGCGGATGAGCAGTTCTTC. Translation gives CASSASLAGLADEQFF. V gene TRBV9 combines with J gene TRBJ2-1; the match to TRBD2 covers 9 bases. This CDR3 has 16 residues. Trimming at V came to 3 bases and at J to 8 bases, leaving 12 bases not matched to a gene. Germline lookup yields CDR1 SGDLS and CDR2 YYNGEE.

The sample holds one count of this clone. Here the CDR3 reads CAGTGQNIQYF. The CDR3 coding sequence is TGTGCCGGGACAGGTCAAAACATTCAGTACTTC. The chain combines TRBV19 with TRBJ2-4; TRBD1 matches at 8 bases. Germline CDR1 reads LNHDA; CDR2 reads SQIVND (reference sequence). CDR3 size: 11 residues. V shed 11 bases and J 5 bases; nucleotides not matched to a gene: 2.